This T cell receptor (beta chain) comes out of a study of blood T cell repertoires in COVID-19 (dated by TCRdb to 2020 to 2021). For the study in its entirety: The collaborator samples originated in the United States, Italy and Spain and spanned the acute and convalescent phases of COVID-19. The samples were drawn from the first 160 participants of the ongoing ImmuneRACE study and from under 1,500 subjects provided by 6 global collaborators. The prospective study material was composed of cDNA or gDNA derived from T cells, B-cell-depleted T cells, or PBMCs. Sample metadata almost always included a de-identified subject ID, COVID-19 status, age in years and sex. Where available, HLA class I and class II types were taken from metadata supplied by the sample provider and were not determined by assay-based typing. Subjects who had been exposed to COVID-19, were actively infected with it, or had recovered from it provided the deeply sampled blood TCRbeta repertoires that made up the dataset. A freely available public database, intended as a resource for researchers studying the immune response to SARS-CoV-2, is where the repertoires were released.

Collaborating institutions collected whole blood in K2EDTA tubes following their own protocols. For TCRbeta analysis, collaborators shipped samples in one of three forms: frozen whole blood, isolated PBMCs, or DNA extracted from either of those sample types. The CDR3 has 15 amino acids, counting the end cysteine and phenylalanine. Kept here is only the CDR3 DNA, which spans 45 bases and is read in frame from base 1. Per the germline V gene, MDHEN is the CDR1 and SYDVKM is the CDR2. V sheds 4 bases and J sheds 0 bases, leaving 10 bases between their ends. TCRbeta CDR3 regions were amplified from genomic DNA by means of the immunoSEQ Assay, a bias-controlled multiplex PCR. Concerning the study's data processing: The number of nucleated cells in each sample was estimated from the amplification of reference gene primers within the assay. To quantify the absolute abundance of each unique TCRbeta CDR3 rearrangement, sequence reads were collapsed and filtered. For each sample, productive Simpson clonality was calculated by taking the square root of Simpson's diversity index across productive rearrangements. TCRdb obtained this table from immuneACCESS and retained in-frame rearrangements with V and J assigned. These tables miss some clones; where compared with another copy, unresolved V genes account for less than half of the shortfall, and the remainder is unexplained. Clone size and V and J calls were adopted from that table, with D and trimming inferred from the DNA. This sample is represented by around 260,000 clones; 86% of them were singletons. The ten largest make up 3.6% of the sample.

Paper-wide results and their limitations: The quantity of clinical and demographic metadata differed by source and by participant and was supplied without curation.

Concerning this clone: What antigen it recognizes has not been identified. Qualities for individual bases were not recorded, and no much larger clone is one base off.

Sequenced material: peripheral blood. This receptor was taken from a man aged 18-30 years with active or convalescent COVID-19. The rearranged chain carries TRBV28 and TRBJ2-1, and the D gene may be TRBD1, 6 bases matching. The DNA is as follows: TGTGCCAGCAGTTCAGGGGCTAGCTCCTACAATGAGCAGTTCTTC. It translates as CASSSGASSYNEQFF.